One sample yielded the 19 T cell receptor beta chains listed below, sequenced in a study of T cells in Graves' hyperthyroidism and ophthalmopathy. Amplified regions were TCR beta CDR3 sequences from RNA transcripts. HTBI primers were employed in a first-round RT-PCR of the TCR CDR3. TCRdb passed the multiplex PCR reads through MiXCR, listing each CDR3 protein once. Of 700,000 or so distinct CDR3 sequences listed, less than 20% are singletons. The sequenced sample was blood. The receptors derive from a man younger than 30 with Graves' hyperthyroidism.

This clonotype was seen repeatedly, ten times or more. V gene TRBV6-4 combines with J gene TRBJ1-1; TRBD1 aligns across 7 bases. V was pared by 5 bases and J by 5 bases, with 5 bases of the junction left unmatched. There are 13 residues in the CDR3. Germline V gives CDR1 MRHNA, CDR2 SNTAGT. CDR3 in amino acids: CASSQMTGTEAFF. The CDR3 coding sequence is TGTGCCAGCAGTCAGATGACAGGGACTGAAGCTTTCTTT.

A few counts support this clonotype. The chain combines TRBV20-1 with TRBJ2-2; perhaps D is TRBD1 or TRBD2 (5 bases each). Trimming pared 2 bases from V and 5 bases from J, leaving 15 bases between. This CDR3 region has 15 residues. Germline assignment: CDR1 DFQATT and CDR2 SNEGSKA (reference sequence). CDR3 coding DNA: TGCAGTGCTAGACCAGCCGGGACCACAACCGGGGAGCTGTTTTTT. Protein product: CSARPAGTTTGELFF.

This clonotype has just a few counts. The chain uses TRBV12-3 or TRBV12-4 and TRBJ2-3; no clear D. V was trimmed by 3 bases and J by 6 bases, leaving 16 bases between them. The CDR3 extends over 15 amino acids. CDR3 sequence: CASSLYPVSRDTQYF. Written as DNA, the CDR3 is TGTGCCAGCAGTTTGTATCCCGTATCAAGGGATACGCAGTATTTT.

This clonotype was seen repeatedly, ten times or more. The V call is TRBV12-3 or TRBV12-4, the J call TRBJ2-5; 10 nucleotides align to TRBD1. CDR3 length equals 14 residues. The junction had 3 bases not matched to a gene; V was cut back by 3 bases and J by 5 bases. CDR3 in DNA: TGTGCCAGCAGTTTGGGACAGGGGTACGAGACCCAGTACTTC. Residues: CASSLGQGYETQYF.

This clonotype was recorded many times. The chain is built from TRBV24-1 and TRBJ2-7; 11 bases fit TRBD1. The CDR3 is made up of 15 amino acids. The V gene end was trimmed by 4 bases and the J gene end by 7 bases; junction bases not matched to a gene: 8. The germline CDR1 and CDR2 sequences are KGHDR and SFDVKD. The CDR3 protein is CATSDPGQGAMEQYF. As DNA, the CDR3 is TGTGCCACCAGTGACCCCGGACAGGGGGCGATGGAGCAGTACTTC.

This clonotype was observed many times. The rearrangement links TRBV12-3 or TRBV12-4 to TRBJ2-1; 14 bases agree with TRBD2. V trimming: 6 bases; J trimming: 8 bases; junction bases outside the gene matches: 9. The CDR3 contains 16 residues. CDR3 loop: CASRDRLAGGPDEQFF. In DNA, the CDR3 is TGTGCCAGCAGGGACCGACTAGCGGGAGGGCCGGATGAGCAGTTCTTC.

In its sample, this clonotype was seen many times. This chain links TRBV6-1 with TRBJ2-3, with 10 bases aligning to TRBD2. Germline CDR1 reads MNHNS; CDR2 reads SASEGT. With V trimmed by 2 bases and J by 8 bases, 10 bases remained unmatched. The CDR3 is made up of 16 amino acids. Here the CDR3 reads CASSEMASGSVGTQYF. In nucleotides, the CDR3 is TGTGCCAGCAGTGAAATGGCTAGCGGGAGTGTGGGTACGCAGTATTTT.

This chain uses TRBV5-1 with TRBJ1-6; D perhaps matches TRBD1 (6 bases). The V gene lost 1 base and the J gene lost 14 bases, with 19 bases spanning the gap. The CDR3 length is 15 residues. Germline V gives CDR1 SGHRS, CDR2 YFSETQ. The chain's CDR3 is CASSLSGDKASSLHF. DNA for the CDR3: TGCGCCAGCAGCTTGTCCGGGGACAAAGCTAGTTCCCTCCACTTT. The full variable domain, rest sourced from reference TRBV5-1 and TRBJ1-6, is KAGVTQTPRYLIKTRGQQVTLSCSPISGHRSVSWYQQTPGQGLQFLFEYFSETQRNKGNFPGRFSGRQFSNSRSEMNVSTLELGDSALYLCASSLSGDKASSLHFGNGTRLTVT.

This clonotype was recorded at least ten times. This rearrangement joins TRBV7-8 to TRBJ2-3, with no clear D. The CDR3 is 14 amino acids. From germline, CDR1 is SGHVS and CDR2 FQNEAQ. V lost 2 bases and J 2 bases, leaving 8 bases between the germline ends. The CDR3 protein is CASSLWGNTDTQYF. CDR3 DNA sequence: TGTGCCAGCAGCTTATGGGGAAACACAGATACGCAGTATTTT.

The gene calls are TRBV7-9 and TRBJ2-7; 13 bases align to TRBD2. The CDR3 is 17 amino acids. Trimming took 5 bases from V and 0 from J; bases not matched to a gene: 7. From germline, CDR1 is SEHNR and CDR2 FQNEAQ (reference sequence). The CDR3 DNA is TGTGCCAGCAGCCCCGGACTAGCGGGAGTCTTCTCCTACGAGCAGTACTTC. Translation gives CASSPGLAGVFSYEQYF.

The chain couples TRBV7-9 to TRBJ2-3; the match to TRBD2 covers 11 bases. The V gene end was trimmed by 2 bases and the J gene end by 5 bases; junction bases not matched to a gene: 9. Germline lookup yields CDR1 SEHNR and CDR2 FQNEAQ (reference sequence). The CDR3 is 17 amino acids. The chain's CDR3 is CASSLITSGSWLDTQYF. In DNA form, the CDR3 reads TGTGCCAGCAGCTTAATTACTAGCGGGAGTTGGTTAGATACGCAGTATTTT.

The table lists this clonotype with a few counts. The CDR3 sequence is CASSISSPLFYNEQFF. The CDR3 nucleotides are TGTGCCAGTAGTATAAGCAGTCCCCTTTTCTACAATGAGCAGTTCTTC. The chain combines TRBV19 with TRBJ2-1; no reliable D call. Germline values: CDR1 LNHDA, CDR2 SQIVND (reference sequence). Trimming stripped 2 bases from V and 3 bases from J, with 14 bases between. There are 16 residues in the CDR3.

The chain recombines TRBV20-1 with TRBJ2-7; 11 bases map to TRBD2. Per the germline V gene, CDR1 is DFQATT and CDR2 is SNEGSKA (reference sequence). The ends lost 0 bases at V and 2 bases at J; junction bases unmatched: 9. The CDR3 loop spans 17 amino acids. CDR3 loop: CSARDPSGRPDPYEQYF. CDR3 nucleotides: TGCAGTGCTAGAGATCCTAGCGGGAGGCCCGACCCCTACGAGCAGTACTTC.

This sequence joins TRBV18 and TRBJ2-1; perhaps D is TRBD1 or TRBD2 (6 bases each). In germline, CDR1 is KGHSH, CDR2 LQKENI. Deletions cut 2 bases from V and 6 bases from J, with 17 bases between. The CDR3 is 16 amino acids. The CDR3 protein is CASSPWGAGTSNEQFF. CDR3 in DNA: TGTGCCAGCTCACCATGGGGGGCCGGCACTAGCAATGAGCAGTTCTTC.

This clonotype occurred many times. The genes are TRBV12-3 or TRBV12-4 and TRBJ1-5, with D tentatively TRBD1 (5 bases). V was cut by 6 bases and J by 4 bases, with 19 bases left in between. This CDR3 spans 16 amino acids. The CDR3 DNA sequence: TGTGCCAGCAGGCCCCCAATAGGGACGGGTAATCAGCCCCAGCATTTT. This gives the protein CASRPPIGTGNQPQHF.

This clonotype turned up a few times. This chain joins TRBV5-1 and TRBJ1-2, with TRBD1 as a possible D gene (5 bases). The CDR3 is 14 residues long. Trimming removed 3 bases at V and 3 bases at J, with 12 bases between. The germline V gene has CDR1 SGHRS and CDR2 YFSETQ. The CDR3 nucleotides are TGCGCCAGCAGCTCGGGACTGTTGGACTATGGCTACACCTTC. It specifies CASSSGLLDYGYTF.

The rearrangement joins TRBV11-2 to TRBJ2-7, with D unresolved. Germline V gives CDR1 SGHAT, CDR2 FQNNGV. There are 14 residues in the CDR3. Trimming removed 5 bases at V and 0 bases at J, with 11 bases between. CDR3 protein: CASSQDGFSYEQYF. In DNA, the CDR3 is TGTGCCAGCAGCCAGGACGGATTCTCCTACGAGCAGTACTTC.

This clonotype was recorded many times. V gene TRBV7-6 combines with J gene TRBJ2-5; tentative D call: TRBD1 (6 bases). The CDR3 is 15 amino acids. Looked up from germline, CDR1 is SGHVS and CDR2 is FNYEAQ. With 4 bases removed from V and 1 base from J, the gap between germline ends came to 13 bases. For the CDR3, the DNA is TGTGCCAGCAGCTGGGGTACAGGGTCCCAAGAGACCCAGTACTTC. Translated: CASSWGTGSQETQYF.

The genes are TRBV4-3 and TRBJ1-1, with D hard to call. V lost 2 bases and J 0 bases, leaving 22 bases between the germline ends. Germline-derived CDR1 and CDR2 are LGHNA and YSLEER. This CDR3 spans 19 amino acids. The CDR3 DNA reads TGCGCCAGCAGCCAACAGTTCAGGCTGATCCCCTCGATGAACACTGAAGCTTTCTTT. Encoded protein: CASSQQFRLIPSMNTEAFF.